This T cell receptor (beta chain) comes out of a study of shared clonotypes between healthy human individuals. In the original processing: Filtering of immunoSEQ junctional sequences could not match full-length read filtering. Profiled with immunoSEQ multiplex PCR; TCRdb holds only in-frame clones, not every one. V and J calls and clone size are as listed in that table; D and trimming were resolved from the DNA. The profile shows 2 million to 2.5 million clones, about 95% of them singletons. Overall study results and limits: Few donors limited the genetic and exposure-history diversity represented.

For this clone: Its antigen is unknown.

Naive CD8 cells lacked CD45RO, underwent positive selection for CCR7 and left out terminally differentiated effector memory CD45RA+ cells. Donors, healthy HIV-negative adults, lacked recent acute infections or vaccinations. This CDR3 has 12 residues. The ends were cut back, 6 bases at V and 8 bases at J, with 13 bases in the middle. Germline CDR1 reads MGHRA; CDR2 reads YSYEKL. The V gene is TRBV4-1, the J gene TRBJ1-1; D might be TRBD1 (5 bases). The sequence was obtained from a man between 18 and 35 years old in good health. Sequenced sample: naive CD8+ T cells sorted from blood. The CDR3 is CASSGGGGEAFF. In nucleotides, the CDR3 is TGCGCCAGCAGTGGTGGGGGGGGAGAAGCTTTCTTT.